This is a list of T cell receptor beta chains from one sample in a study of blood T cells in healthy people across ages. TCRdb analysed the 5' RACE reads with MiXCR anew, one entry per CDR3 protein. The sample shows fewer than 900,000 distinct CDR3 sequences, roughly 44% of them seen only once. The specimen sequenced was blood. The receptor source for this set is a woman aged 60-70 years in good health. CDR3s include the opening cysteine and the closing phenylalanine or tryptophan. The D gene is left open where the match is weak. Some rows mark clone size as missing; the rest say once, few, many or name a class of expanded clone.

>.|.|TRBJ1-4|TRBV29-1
TGCAGCGGCCTTGACAGTTCTAATGAAAAACTGTTTTTT
CSGLDSSNEKLFF
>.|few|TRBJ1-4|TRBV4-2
TGTGCCAGCAGCCAAGAGGAGCGGGATGAAAAACTGTTTTTT
CASSQEERDEKLFF
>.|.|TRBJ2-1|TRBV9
TGTGCCAGCACGAGCCGGGGGCGGGCAAGCTCCTACAATGAGCAGTTCTTC
CASTSRGRASSYNEQFF
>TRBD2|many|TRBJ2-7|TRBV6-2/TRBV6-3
TGTGCCAGCAGGACCGGCGGGACTAGCGGGAGTTACGAGCAGTACTTC
CASRTGGTSGSYEQYF
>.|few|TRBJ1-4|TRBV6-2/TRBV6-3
TGTGCCAGCAGACAACAGGCAACTAATGAAAAACTGTTTTTT
CASRQQATNEKLFF
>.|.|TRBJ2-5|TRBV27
TGTGCCAGCAGTTTATACTCAGGGTCGGAGACCCAGTACTTC
CASSLYSGSETQYF
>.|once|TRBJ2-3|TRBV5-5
TGTGCCAGCAGCAAGACAGGAGGGTGGACAGATACGCAGTATTTT
CASSKTGGWTDTQYF
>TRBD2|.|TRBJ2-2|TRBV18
TGTGCCAGCTCACCACGAGGCGGGAGTCGGGACACCGGGGAGCTGTTTTTT
CASSPRGGSRDTGELFF
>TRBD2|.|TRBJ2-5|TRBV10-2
TGCGCCAGCAGTCTGGGACTAGCGGGAAGACACCAAGAGACCCAGTACTTC
CASSLGLAGRHQETQYF
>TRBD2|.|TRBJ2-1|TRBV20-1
TGCAGTGCGGTTACTAGCGGGATACGGGAGGCGCAGTTCTTC
CSAVTSGIREAQFF
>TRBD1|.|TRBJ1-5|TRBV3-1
TGTGCCAGCAGCCATATGGCCGACAGGGCCCAGCCCCAGCATTTT
CASSHMADRAQPQHF
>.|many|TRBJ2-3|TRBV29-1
TGCAGCGTTGAATACATCGGGGACTCCACGCAGTATTTT
CSVEYIGDSTQYF
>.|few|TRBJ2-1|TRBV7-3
TGTGCCAGCAGCTTAATGAGGTCCTCGGGTCAAGGGTACGATGAGCAGTTCTTC
CASSLMRSSGQGYDEQFF
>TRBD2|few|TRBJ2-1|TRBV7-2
TGTGCCAGCAGCTCTAGGGCCATGACTAGCGTCAATGAGCAGTTCTTC
CASSSRAMTSVNEQFF
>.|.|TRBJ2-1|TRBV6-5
TGTGCCAGCAGTTACTCGTTTACAGGGCATGGTGAGCAGTTCTTC
CASSYSFTGHGEQFF
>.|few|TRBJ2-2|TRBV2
TGTGCCAGCAGTGTTAACACCGGGGAGCTGTTTTTT
CASSVNTGELFF
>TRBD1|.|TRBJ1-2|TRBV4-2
TGTGCCAGCAGCCTCGACAGGGAAGGCTACACCTTC
CASSLDREGYTF
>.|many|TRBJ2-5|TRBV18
TGTGCCAGCTCAAGGTCAGAACAAGAGACCCAGTACTTC
CASSRSEQETQYF
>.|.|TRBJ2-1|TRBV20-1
TGCAGTGCTAGAGATACAGAGGCGGGGCCCCTCTCCTACAATGAGCAGTTCTTC
CSARDTEAGPLSYNEQFF
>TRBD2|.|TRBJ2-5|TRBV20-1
TGCAGTGTTAGTCGGGGGACTAGCGGGGTTCAAGAGACCCAGTACTTC
CSVSRGTSGVQETQYF
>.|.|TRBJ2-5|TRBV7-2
TGTGCCAGCACCCGGGGGGCGGCCTACAATGAGCAGTACTTC
CASTRGAAYNEQYF
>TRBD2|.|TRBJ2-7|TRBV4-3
TGCGCCAGCAGCCAAAATAGCGGGAGATACGAGCAGTACTTC
CASSQNSGRYEQYF
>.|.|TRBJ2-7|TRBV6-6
TGTGCCAGCAGCCCCCGGGCGAGGGCTTACGAGCAGTACTTC
CASSPRARAYEQYF
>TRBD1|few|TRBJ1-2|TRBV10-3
TGTGCCATCACTTGGGACAGGGGGCGCGCCTTCGGCTACACCTTC
CAITWDRGRAFGYTF
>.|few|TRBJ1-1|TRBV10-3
TGTGCCATCAGTGAGGGGATTGAAGCTTTCTTT
CAISEGIEAFF
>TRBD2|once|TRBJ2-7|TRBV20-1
TGCAGTGCTACAATAGCGGGACGGGGAGCGCAGTACTTC
CSATIAGRGAQYF
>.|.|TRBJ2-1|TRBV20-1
TGCAGTGCCCCTATCCGTCAGAATGAGCAGTTCTTC
CSAPIRQNEQFF
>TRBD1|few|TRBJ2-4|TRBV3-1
TGTGCCAGCAGGGGGACAGGGGCCAAAAACATTCAGTACTTC
CASRGTGAKNIQYF
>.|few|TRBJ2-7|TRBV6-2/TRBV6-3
TGTGCCAGCAGTTCCCTCGGGACACAATACCGCAATGAGCAGTACTTC
CASSSLGTQYRNEQYF
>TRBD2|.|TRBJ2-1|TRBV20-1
TGCAGTGCTAGAGATGCGAGCGGGAAGGAGCAGTTCTTC
CSARDASGKEQFF
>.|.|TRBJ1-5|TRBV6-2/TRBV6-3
TGTGCCAGCAGTTACTCGACCCGGCCGGGGCCCCAGCATTTT
CASSYSTRPGPQHF
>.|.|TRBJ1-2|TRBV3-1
TGTGCCAGCAGCCAAGGACAATGGGGCTACACCTTC
CASSQGQWGYTF
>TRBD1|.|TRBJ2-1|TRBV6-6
TGTGCCAGCAGTTACACCCTGGGACAGCCGCAGTTCTTC
CASSYTLGQPQFF
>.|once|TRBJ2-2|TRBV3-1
TGTGCCAGCAGCCAAGTTTGGGGTGCGAACACCGGGGAGCTGTTTTTT
CASSQVWGANTGELFF
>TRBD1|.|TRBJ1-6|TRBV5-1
TGCGCCAGCAGCAGGACGACAGGGAGCAATTCACCCCTCCACTTT
CASSRTTGSNSPLHF
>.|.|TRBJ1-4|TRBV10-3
TGTGCCACCGGTTCAGGGGCCGCAACTAATGAAAAACTGTTTTTT
CATGSGAATNEKLFF
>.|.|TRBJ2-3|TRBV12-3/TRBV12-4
TGTGCCAGCAGTCTAGAGACAGATATGCAGTATTTT
CASSLETDMQYF
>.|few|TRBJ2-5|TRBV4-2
TGTGCCAGCAGCCAAGTAGTACTAGGAGAGACCCAGTACTTC
CASSQVVLGETQYF